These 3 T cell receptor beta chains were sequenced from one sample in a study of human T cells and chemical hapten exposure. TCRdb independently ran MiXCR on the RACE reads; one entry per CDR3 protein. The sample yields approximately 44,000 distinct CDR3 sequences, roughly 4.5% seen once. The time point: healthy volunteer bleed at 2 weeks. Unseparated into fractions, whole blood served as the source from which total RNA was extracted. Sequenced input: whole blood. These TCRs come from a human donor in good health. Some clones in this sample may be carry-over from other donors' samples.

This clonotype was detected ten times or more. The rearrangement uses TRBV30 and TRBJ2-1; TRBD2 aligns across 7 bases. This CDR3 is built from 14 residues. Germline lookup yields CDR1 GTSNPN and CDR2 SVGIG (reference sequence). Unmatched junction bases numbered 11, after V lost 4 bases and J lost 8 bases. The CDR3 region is CAWTGGPTSDEQFF. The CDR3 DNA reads TGTGCCTGGACCGGAGGACCCACTAGCGATGAGCAGTTCTTC.

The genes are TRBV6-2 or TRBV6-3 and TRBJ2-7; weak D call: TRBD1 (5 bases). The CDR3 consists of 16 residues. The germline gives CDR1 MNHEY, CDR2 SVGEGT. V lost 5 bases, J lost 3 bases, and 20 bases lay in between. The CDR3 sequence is CASSHDQPTANYEQYF. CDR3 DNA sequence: TGTGCCAGCAGTCACGACCAGCCGACAGCCAACTACGAGCAGTACTTC.

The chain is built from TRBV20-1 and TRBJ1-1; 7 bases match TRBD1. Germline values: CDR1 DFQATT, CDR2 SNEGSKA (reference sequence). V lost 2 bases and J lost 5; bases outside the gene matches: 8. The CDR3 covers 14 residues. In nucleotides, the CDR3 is TGCAGTGCTAGATCTCAGGGGGGGGGGACTGAAGCTTTCTTT. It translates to CSARSQGGGTEAFF.